Reported below is one TCR beta chain. Its antigen remains undetermined. Base quality data are lacking; no much larger clone is found one base away. This entry comes from a study of CD8+ T cells in alopecia areata (dated by TCRdb to about 2018). About the study as a whole: The treated patients, all with moderate-to-severe alopecia areata, were enrolled in an open-label pilot trial of oral tofacitinib given at 5 to 10 mg twice daily. Patients received tofacitinib for 6 to 18 months and were then followed off drug for 6 months to check for delayed response and recurrence. For the treated patients, the SALT score, which quantifies what percentage of scalp surface area is affected, served as the measure of disease severity. High-throughput TCRbeta sequencing was used to examine T cell clonal expansion in alopecia areata in both the C3H/HeJ mouse model and human patients. In humans, TCRbeta sequencing was performed on scalp tissue and on sorted CD4+ and CD8+ peripheral blood T cells from healthy controls and from patients with patchy or totalis/universalis alopecia areata. Biopsies were taken from tofacitinib-treated patients at baseline and again at 4 and 24 weeks into treatment, and several of those patients also had a later scalp biopsy. Scalp clonality was compared among normal scalp (n=4), patchy alopecia areata scalp (n=8), and alopecia totalis/universalis scalp (n=8). RNA came from the PAXgene miRNA kit for fixed scalp, the miRNeasy kit for PBMCs, and the RNeasy kit for mouse skin. TCRbeta CDR3 regions were amplified by immunoSEQ multiplex PCR with 35 Vbeta forward and 13 Jbeta reverse primers. Results the study describes overall, beyond this receptor: With tofacitinib, both scalp clonality and the number of expanded CD8+ clones among the top 100 scalp clones went down significantly. During tofacitinib treatment, many expanded lesional clones remained in scalp and blood, and this persistence may partly explain relapse after treatment is stopped. The treated cohort was small, with a single nonresponder, so links between baseline CD8+ expansion and response need larger studies. Unlike mouse skin, which is dominated by gammadelta T cells, normal human skin has resident alphabeta T cells that are also sequenced, and this complicates analysis of the scalp TCR repertoire. Lesional scalp, especially in alopecia totalis/universalis, showed higher clonality and more expanded CD8+ clones than normal scalp, suggesting antigenic drive. Compared with mice, TCR sequences shared between patients were less clear, possibly partly because of HLA diversity across the patient population.

Read against the paper, the sample's time point label means: about 25 weeks on oral tofacitinib. What this sample's treatment or condition label stands for: oral pan-JAK inhibitor, 5-10 mg twice daily. Peripheral blood and lesional scalp punch biopsies were obtained from patients with alopecia areata. PBMCs were isolated by density centrifugation and stained for CD3, CD4 and CD8, after which CD4+ and CD8+ T cells were sorted on a FACSAria. Preparation of the library involved the immunoSEQ multiplex PCR assay. RNA was extracted from all samples and reverse transcribed into cDNA, which served as template for TCR sequencing. First-strand cDNA was synthesized using SuperScript III with a 2:1 mix of oligo-dT and random hexamers. A synthetic immune receptor repertoire was used to assess amplification bias, and residual bias was removed computationally. Processing in the source paper ran as follows. Raw reads were preprocessed to remove errors, and CDR3 was defined by IMGT conventions from the conserved cysteine to phenylalanine. Clonality was computed by normalizing Shannon entropy by log2 of the number of productive unique TCRs and subtracting the result from 1. Scalp TCRbeta sequences were cross-referenced with sorted blood CD4 and CD8 repertoires so that the CD4 or CD8 identity of scalp clones could be inferred. TCRdb re-hosts the immuneACCESS table, in-frame sequences only. Its copies lack some clones; in the studies checked, an unresolved V gene accounts for under half of them, and the cause for the rest is not known. The V and J calls and clone size were taken over from that table, and D and trimming were inferred from the DNA. The sample contains about 180,000 clones, about 55% of them found a single time. The ten most abundant clones make up 11% of the sample.

Between the V and J ends, shortened by 1 base and 1 base respectively, the junction contains 10 bases. CDR1 and CDR2 are drawn from the germline V gene (reference sequence): SEHNR, FQNEAQ. Reading from cysteine to phenylalanine, the CDR3 counts 15 amino acids. Of the read, only the CDR3 DNA is kept; its 45 bases are in frame from base 1. The rearranged segments are TRBV7-9 and TRBJ1-1; the D gene identity is not certain. The sequence derives from a human donor with alopecia areata. The material sequenced was CD8+ T cells sorted from blood, taken at week 24, from a patient treated with tofacitinib. The CDR3 amino acid sequence is: CASSLGALTNTEAFF. The DNA reads as follows: TGTGCCAGCAGCTTAGGCGCGCTTACGAACACTGAAGCTTTCTTT. Supplemented by the reference TRBV7-9 and TRBJ1-1 proteins around the CDR3, the complete variable domain is DTGVSQNPRHKITKRGQNVTFRCDPISEHNRLYWYRQTLGQGPEFLTYFQNEAQLEKSRLLSDRFSAERPKGSFSTLEIQRTEQGDSAMYLCASSLGALTNTEAFFGQGTRLTVV.